Sequencing of this T cell receptor beta chain was carried out in a study of shared clonotypes between healthy human individuals. Unsorted PBMC replicate PCRs drew on roughly 320 ng DNA, representing approximately 31,000 T cell genomes. Only in-frame clones appear in the TCRdb table, and some are missing; sequencing was by immunoSEQ multiplex PCR. The sample lists about 480,000 clones; around 74% were seen once. Ten or more counts support this clone. Extraction of genomic DNA in unsorted samples used about 90 million PBMCs. Deletions cut 0 bases from V and 10 bases from J, with 14 bases between. CDR3 length: 14 residues. Germline V lookup: CDR1 SGDLS, CDR2 YYNGEE.

Source material: PBMCs. The rearrangement uses TRBV9 and TRBJ2-1; D may be TRBD2 (5 bases). The TCR sequence derives from a woman in her forties in good health. Some clones in this sample may be carry-over from other donors' samples. Here the CDR3 reads CASSVAEGKAEQFF. The CDR3 coding sequence is TGTGCCAGCAGCGTAGCCGAGGGTAAGGCAGAGCAGTTCTTC.